This paragraph reports one T cell receptor (beta chain). It lacks a known antigen. No much larger clonotype is one base removed from it; base qualities were not supplied. The data belong to a study of OX40 agonist ivuxolimab in advanced cancers. Notes on the research overall: Ivuxolimab was a fully human IgG2 agonistic monoclonal antibody targeting the costimulatory receptor OX40 (CD134). Of the 50 to 55 dose-escalation patients, hepatocellular carcinoma was present in roughly 19, melanoma in approximately 15, renal cell carcinoma in 9 and head and neck cancer in 9. Prior anti-PD-1, anti-PD-L1 or anti-CTLA-4 therapy was permitted, and approximately 40% of dose-escalation patients had received checkpoint inhibitors. The purpose of peripheral TCRbeta sequencing was to test whether ivuxolimab changed TCR sequence diversity and led to clonal T-cell expansion. The paper reports the monotherapy dose-escalation portion (N of about 56 patients) of the phase I ivuxolimab trial. A male proportion of around 80% and a mean age of roughly 58 years, ranging from about 23 to 79, were recorded for the dose-escalation cohort. Three dose-escalation patients achieved partial responses, one with hepatocellular carcinoma and two with cutaneous melanoma. Intravenous ivuxolimab was administered to patients every 2 weeks at six dose levels: 0.01, 0.1, 0.3, 1.5, 3 and 10 mg/kg. The paper's findings and limits, for the study overall: In the 0.1-3.0 mg/kg groups, partial responders were among the patients with the lowest normalized peripheral clonal expansion, particularly in CD8+ T cells. Clonal expansion of both CD4+ and CD8+ blood T cells was observed from baseline to week 6 at doses 0.1 to 3.0 mg/kg. The antigen specificity of the clonally expanded peripheral T cells was not determined. Low levels of normalized T-cell clonal expansion were also shown by some nonresponding patients. After ivuxolimab, more expanded clones were found on average in CD8+ T cells than in CD4+ T cells.

Patients with a history of autoimmune disease or receiving systemic immunosuppression were excluded from the trial. Peripheral blood for TCR sequencing was drawn from every dose cohort at baseline, at cycle 4 day 1 and at cycle 7 day 1. The samples were drawn from a first-in-human, open-label, multicenter phase I dose-escalation trial of ivuxolimab. Adults with locally advanced or metastatic head and neck squamous cell, hepatocellular, melanoma or renal cell carcinoma were enrolled in the trial. Before TCR sequencing, CD4+ T cells and CD8+ T cells from peripheral blood were sorted into separate populations. To sequence the TCRbeta CDR3 region, genomic DNA was isolated from the sorted cells. TCRbeta CDR3 regions were sequenced using the immunoSEQ Assay. As stored in TCRdb, this immuneACCESS dataset retains in-frame rearrangements with V and J assigned. A fraction of the clones does not appear; measured against another copy, unresolved V genes explain less than half of the discrepancy, and the remainder lacks a known reason. The sample records about 30,000 clones, roughly 80% of which are singletons. Around 23% of the sample is taken by the ten largest.

According to the germline V gene, CDR1 reads LGHNA and CDR2 reads YNFKEQ. From the cysteine up to the phenylalanine, the CDR3 has a length of 16 residues. CDR3 DNA is the only sequence kept; it has 48 bases, read in frame from the first base. Clipping removes 1 base from V and 6 bases from J, with 9 as the unmatched junction base count. The source of this sequence is an adult with an advanced solid tumor such as melanoma, head and neck, liver or kidney cancer. Recombination joined TRBV4-2 with TRBJ1-5, and TRBD1 matches 7 of the central bases. The sample consisted of CD4+ or CD8+ T cells sorted from blood, taken in a trial of the OX40 agonist ivuxolimab. In nucleotides, the sequence is TGTGCCAGCAGCCAAGTGGTGACAGGGTTTGGTCAGCCCCAGCATTTT. Translated, this gives CASSQVVTGFGQPQHF.